These 10 T cell receptor beta chains share one sample of origin, sequenced in a study of T cell responses to AZD1222 COVID-19 vaccine. The table came from immunoSEQ multiplex PCR; TCRdb's copy has only in-frame clones and leaves some out. The profile shows 150,000 or so clones, nearly 90% of them singletons. The sequenced sample was peripheral blood, obtained on day 0 of AZD1222 vaccination. Source of these receptors: an adult in good health.

The chain uses TRBV6-6 and TRBJ2-7; TRBD1 is a possible D gene (6 bases). Trimming left V 5 bases short and J 2 bases short, with 19 bases between. There are 16 residues in the CDR3. The germline gives CDR1 MNHNY, CDR2 SVGAGI (reference sequence). CDR3 amino acids: CASSRALAGATYEQYF. Here the CDR3 DNA reads TGTGCCAGCAGTCGAGCGTTGGCAGGGGCGACCTACGAGCAGTACTTC.

The chain is built from TRBV9 and TRBJ2-2; TRBD1 aligns across 7 bases. The trim removed 7 bases at V and 0 bases at J, leaving 3 bases unmatched. The CDR3 is 14 amino acids. Germline V gene sequence: CDR1 SGDLS, CDR2 YYNGEE. The CDR3 spells CASGTATNTGELFF. In DNA form, the CDR3 reads TGTGCCAGCGGGACAGCCACGAACACCGGGGAGCTGTTTTTT.

V and J are TRBV28 and TRBJ1-1; no definite D call. The CDR3 runs 12 residues. Germline lookup yields CDR1 MDHEN and CDR2 SYDVKM. Trimming removed 6 bases at V and 4 bases at J, with 9 bases between. CDR3: CASRRSGTEAFF. CDR3 nucleotide sequence: TGTGCCAGCAGACGGTCGGGCACTGAAGCTTTCTTT.

A single count supports this clone. This sequence joins TRBV7-6 and TRBJ2-1, with 9 positions matching TRBD2. The V gene's germline CDR1 is SGHVS and CDR2 FNYEAQ. The V segment lost 3 bases and the J segment 7 bases; nucleotides outside the gene matches: 13. The CDR3 extends over 17 amino acids. The CDR3 region is CASSFGREGFGKNEQFF. In DNA form, the CDR3 reads TGTGCCAGCAGCTTTGGGCGGGAGGGTTTTGGGAAGAATGAGCAGTTCTTC.

The chain carries TRBV27 and TRBJ1-2; 8 bases are a match to TRBD1. With 4 bases clipped from V and 6 bases from J, the junction kept 7 bases outside the gene matches. The CDR3 length is 14 residues. Germline V lookup: CDR1 MNHEY, CDR2 SMNVEV (reference sequence). The CDR3 loop reads CASSYLGQGHGYTF. The DNA of the CDR3 is TGTGCCAGCAGTTACTTAGGACAGGGCCATGGCTACACCTTC.

The chain links TRBV19 to TRBJ2-3, with 7 bases aligning to TRBD2. Trimming at V came to 5 bases and at J to 2 bases, leaving 4 bases not matched to a gene. From germline, CDR1 is LNHDA and CDR2 SQIVND (reference sequence). The CDR3 extends over 14 amino acids. As DNA, the CDR3 is TGTGCCAGTAGTCCGGGACTACACACAGATACGCAGTATTTT. As protein: CASSPGLHTDTQYF.

The chain carries TRBV14 and TRBJ1-1; 8 positions match TRBD1. This CDR3 has 17 residues. Germline-derived CDR1 and CDR2 are SGHDN and FVKESK. Trimming at V came to 2 bases and at J to 5 bases, leaving 13 bases not matched to a gene. The CDR3 region has the DNA TGTGCCAGCAGCCAAAAAAGCCGGACAGGGAGGTTTACTGAAGCTTTCTTT. Its protein product is CASSQKSRTGRFTEAFF.

The rearrangement uses TRBV15 and TRBJ1-2; D unresolved. Deletions cut 4 bases from V and 9 bases from J, with 15 bases between. Germline V CDR1 and CDR2: LNHNV, YYDKDF (reference sequence). The CDR3 has 13 residues. CDR3 sequence: CATSIPFDKSYTF. The CDR3 nucleotides are TGTGCCACCAGCATCCCGTTCGATAAGAGCTACACCTTC.

V and J are TRBV7-9 and TRBJ2-3; 11 bases map to TRBD2. J gave up 2 bases and V 5 bases, and 6 bases lay outside the gene matches. The germline gives CDR1 SEHNR, CDR2 FQNEAQ (reference sequence). CDR3 length: 16 amino acids. CDR3 loop: CASSAGTSGSTDTQYF. For the CDR3, the DNA is TGTGCCAGCAGCGCAGGGACTAGCGGATCCACAGATACGCAGTATTTT.

This chain connects TRBV4-2 to TRBJ1-3; D remains unclear. Trimming pared 0 bases from V and 0 bases from J, leaving 9 bases between. This CDR3 has 16 amino acids. In germline, CDR1 is LGHNA, CDR2 YNFKEQ. The CDR3 region has the DNA TGTGCCAGCAGCCAAGATGCAGTTAACTCTGGAAACACCATATATTTT. Encoded protein: CASSQDAVNSGNTIYF.